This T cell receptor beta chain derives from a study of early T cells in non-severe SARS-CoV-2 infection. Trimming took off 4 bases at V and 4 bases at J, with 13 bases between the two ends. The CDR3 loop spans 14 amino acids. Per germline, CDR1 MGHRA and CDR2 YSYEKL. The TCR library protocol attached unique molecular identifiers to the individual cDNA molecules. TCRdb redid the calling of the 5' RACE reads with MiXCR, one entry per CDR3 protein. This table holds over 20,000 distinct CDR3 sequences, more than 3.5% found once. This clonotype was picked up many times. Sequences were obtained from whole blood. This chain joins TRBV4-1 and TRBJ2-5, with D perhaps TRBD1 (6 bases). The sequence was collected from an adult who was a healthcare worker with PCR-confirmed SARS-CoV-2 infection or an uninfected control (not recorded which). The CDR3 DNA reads TGCGCCAGCAGCCCCGGGACACCGCCAGAGACCCAGTACTTC. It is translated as CASSPGTPPETQYF.